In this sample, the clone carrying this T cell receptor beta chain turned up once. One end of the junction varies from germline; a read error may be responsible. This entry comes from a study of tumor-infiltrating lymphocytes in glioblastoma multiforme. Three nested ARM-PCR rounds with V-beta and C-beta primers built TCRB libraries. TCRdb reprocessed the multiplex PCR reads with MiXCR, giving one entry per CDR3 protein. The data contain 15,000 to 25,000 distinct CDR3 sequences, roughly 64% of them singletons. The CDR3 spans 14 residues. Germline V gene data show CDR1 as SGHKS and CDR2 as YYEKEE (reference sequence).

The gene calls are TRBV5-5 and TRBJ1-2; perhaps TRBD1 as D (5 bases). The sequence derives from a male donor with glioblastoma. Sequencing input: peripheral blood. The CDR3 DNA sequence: TGTGCCAACAGCTTGGCGTTTGGCACAGGTGGCTACACCTTC. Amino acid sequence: CANSLAFGTGGYTF.